This T cell receptor (beta chain) appears in the sequencing data of a study of shared clonotypes between healthy human individuals. CD45RO-negative, CCR7-positively selected cells formed the naive CD8 fraction, excluding terminally differentiated effector memory CD45RA+ cells. Once extracted for a subset, genomic DNA was divided evenly among several immunoSEQ plates. Data came from immunoSEQ multiplex PCR; TCRdb stores just in-frame clones and leaves some out. The sample lists approximately 2,000,000 clones; around 93% were seen once. The receptor's source is a young man in good health. Some clones in this sample may be carry-over from other donors' samples. Sequencing was done on a sample of naive CD8+ T cells from PBMCs.

The DNA for the CDR3 is TGCAGCGCCGCGACTGGAAGGCTTCCTGACGAGCAGTACTTC. Translating it yields CSAATGRLPDEQYF. V is TRBV29-1 and J is TRBJ2-7; D gene ambiguous. The germline gives CDR1 SQVTM, CDR2 ANQGSEA. This CDR3 comprises 14 residues. Between the trimmed V and J ends, which lost 7 bases and 5 bases, there was a span of 21 bases.